This TCR beta chain was observed in a study of cytomegalovirus exposure and HLA in healthy donors. Study results and limitations: Researchers counted approximately 160 TCR beta chains as cytomegalovirus-associated. Later genetic work tied a missense DCLRE1C variant to beta-chain V and J trimming. Immune exposure information available was restricted to CMV serostatus.

The CDR3 is 18 residues long. The germline CDR1 and CDR2 sequences are SGHRS and YFSETQ. Trimming shortened V by 1 base and J by 1 base, and 20 bases separated the two germline ends. Primers: 60 Vbeta forward and 13 Jbeta reverse. Using immunoSEQ multiplex PCR, the repertoire was profiled, and TCRdb retains in-frame clones only, with some absent. The sample gives roughly 100,000 clones, 15% of which show up once; roughly 0.8% is in the top ten. This clone appeared a few times. Its matching antigen is unknown. The receptor was isolated from a female donor in good health and CMV-seronegative. The sample consisted of PBMCs. The chain combines TRBV5-1 with TRBJ2-5, with D possibly being TRBD2 (7 bases). As DNA, the CDR3 is TGCGCCAGCAGCTTGTATGGGTTCGACGCGGGGGCCCAAGAGACCCAGTACTTC. Residues: CASSLYGFDAGAQETQYF.